This section outlines one TCR beta chain sequence together with its context. Sequencing was performed with immunoSEQ multiplex PCR; in TCRdb, only in-frame clones are kept and a portion is missing. The sample lists roughly 180,000 clones, about four fifths occurring once. The sample belongs to a study of blood T cell repertoires in COVID-19. This CDR3 contains 17 residues. V shed 1 base, J shed 0 bases, and the junction held 6 bases outside the gene matches. Germline values: CDR1 MGHRA, CDR2 YSYEKL. The sequenced sample was PBMCs or T cells enriched from blood (not recorded which). The origin of this receptor is a man aged 55 to 70 who had recovered from COVID-19. The V gene is TRBV4-1, the J gene TRBJ2-3, with 8 bases identical to TRBD2. CDR3 protein: CASSQVLAGISTDTQYF. The CDR3 coding sequence is TGCGCCAGCAGCCAAGTGCTAGCGGGTATTAGCACAGATACGCAGTATTTT.